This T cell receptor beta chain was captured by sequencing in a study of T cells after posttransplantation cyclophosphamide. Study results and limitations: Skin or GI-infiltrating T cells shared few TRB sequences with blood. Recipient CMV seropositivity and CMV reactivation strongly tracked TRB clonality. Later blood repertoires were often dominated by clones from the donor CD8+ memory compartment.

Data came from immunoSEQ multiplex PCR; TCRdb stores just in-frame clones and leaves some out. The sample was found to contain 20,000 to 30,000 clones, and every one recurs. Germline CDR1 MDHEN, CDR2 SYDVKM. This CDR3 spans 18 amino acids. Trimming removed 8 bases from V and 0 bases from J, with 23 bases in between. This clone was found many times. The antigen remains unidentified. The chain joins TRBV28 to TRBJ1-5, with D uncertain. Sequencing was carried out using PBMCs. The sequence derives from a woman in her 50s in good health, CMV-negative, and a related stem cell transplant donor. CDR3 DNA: TGTGCCAGCCAAGTATCGGGGTTAGTAGGAGGTAGCAATCAGCCCCAGCATTTT. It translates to CASQVSGLVGGSNQPQHF.